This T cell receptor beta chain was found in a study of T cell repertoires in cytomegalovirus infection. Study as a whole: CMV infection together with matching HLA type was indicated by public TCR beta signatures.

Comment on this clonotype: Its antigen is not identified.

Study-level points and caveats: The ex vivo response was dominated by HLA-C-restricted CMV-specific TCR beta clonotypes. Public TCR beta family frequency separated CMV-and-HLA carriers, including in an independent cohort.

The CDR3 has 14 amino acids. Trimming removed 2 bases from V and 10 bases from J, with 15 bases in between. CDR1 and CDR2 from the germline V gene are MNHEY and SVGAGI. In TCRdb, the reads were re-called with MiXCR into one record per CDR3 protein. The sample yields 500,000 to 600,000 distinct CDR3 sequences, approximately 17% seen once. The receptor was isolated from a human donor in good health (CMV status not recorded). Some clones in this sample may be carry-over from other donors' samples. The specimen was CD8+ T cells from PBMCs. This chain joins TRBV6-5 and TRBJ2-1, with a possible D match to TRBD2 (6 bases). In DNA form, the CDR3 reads TGTGCCAGCAGTTACACCGGGACTCCCCACGAGCAGTTCTTC. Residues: CASSYTGTPHEQFF.